The 7 T cell receptor beta chains below come from one sample, sequenced in a study of response to subunit inactivated influenza vaccine. TCRdb reprocessed the RT-PCR reads with MiXCR, giving one entry per CDR3 protein. The table lists more than 200,000 distinct CDR3 sequences, 12% of them singletons, with less than 8.5% in the top ten. The input for sequencing was non-naive T cells sorted from PBMCs, taken approximately 15 days before vaccination. All receptors come from a man aged 50 or older who received an inactivated influenza vaccine.

This clonotype was detected ten times or more. The chain joins TRBV27 to TRBJ2-6; D may correspond to TRBD1 or TRBD2 (6 bases each). The CDR3 is 16 residues long. V was shortened by 10 bases and J by 4 bases, with 20 bases between the two germline ends. CDR1 and CDR2 (germline): MNHEY, SMNVEV (reference sequence). Written as DNA, the CDR3 is TGTGCCACCCGGAGGGGGACGGTCTCGGGGGCCAACGTCCTGACTTTC. Translation gives CATRRGTVSGANVLTF.

This clonotype was counted a few times. This chain links TRBV5-5 with TRBJ2-3, with TRBD2 identical over 13 bases. Germline CDR1 reads SGHKS; CDR2 reads YYEKEE (reference sequence). With V trimmed by 4 bases and J by 6 bases, 2 bases remained unmatched. The CDR3 totals 14 residues. CDR3 nucleotides: TGTGCCAGCAGCGGGACTAGCGGGATGGATACGCAGTATTTT. This codes for CASSGTSGMDTQYF. Drawing the rest from reference TRBV5-5 and TRBJ2-3, the complete variable domain is DAGVTQSPTHLIKTRGQQVTLRCSPISGHKSVSWYQQVLGQGPQFIFQYYEKEERGRGNFPDRFSARQFPNYSSELNVNALLLGDSALYLCASSGTSGMDTQYFGPGTRLTVL.

This clonotype was observed a handful of times. The rearrangement links TRBV15 to TRBJ2-1; tentatively, D is TRBD1 (7 bases). CDR1 and CDR2 from the germline V gene are LNHNV and YYDKDF (reference sequence). Trimming took 3 bases from V and 9 from J, leaving 15 bases between them. The CDR3 runs 14 residues. CDR3 sequence reads: CATSRDYQGGEQFF. The CDR3 DNA sequence: TGTGCCACCAGCAGGGACTATCAGGGGGGTGAGCAGTTCTTC.

This clonotype has more than one count but fewer than ten. The J gene is TRBJ1-5, the V gene TRBV20-1; D gene unclear. The CDR3 is 16 amino acids. In germline, CDR1 is DFQATT, CDR2 SNEGSKA (reference sequence). Trimming pared 0 bases from V and 0 bases from J, leaving 12 bases between. Written as DNA, the CDR3 is TGCAGTGCTAGAGATCCCAGCAGAAATAGCAATCAGCCCCAGCATTTT. It encodes CSARDPSRNSNQPQHF.

The chain has TRBV15 and TRBJ1-5; D not certain. Per the germline V gene, CDR1 is LNHNV and CDR2 is YYDKDF (reference sequence). This CDR3 is built from 15 residues. Trimming shortened V by 0 bases and J by 7 bases, and 13 bases separated the two germline ends. The CDR3 loop is CATSRDPGGGQPQHF. Written as DNA, the CDR3 is TGTGCCACCAGCAGAGACCCCGGTGGTGGCCAGCCCCAGCATTTT.

This clonotype was observed a few times. This chain links TRBV7-2 with TRBJ2-2, with D possibly called TRBD1 or TRBD2 (5 bases each). Deletions cut 7 bases from V and 6 bases from J, with 21 bases between. This CDR3 is 16 amino acids long. Looked up from germline, CDR1 is SGHTA and CDR2 is FQGNSA. In nucleotides, the CDR3 is TGTGCCAGCACCCTCCGGGCAAGCAGAGGGGCCGGGGAGCTGTTTTTT. Protein product: CASTLRASRGAGELFF.

The chain links TRBV6-1 to TRBJ2-3, with 9 bases that match TRBD2. This CDR3 comprises 16 residues. V was pared by 6 bases and J by 4 bases, with 11 bases of the junction left unmatched. The germline gives CDR1 MNHNS, CDR2 SASEGT. The DNA for the CDR3 is TGTGCCAGCAGCCAGCGTGGCGGGGGGGCCCCAGATACGCAGTATTTT. As protein: CASSQRGGGAPDTQYF.